This T cell receptor beta chain was captured by sequencing in a study of T cell responses to AZD1222 COVID-19 vaccine. The count of this clone is one. Antigen unknown. Libraries were prepared by immunoSEQ multiplex PCR; TCRdb keeps only in-frame clonotypes and omits some of them. The sample includes about 94,000 clones, 88% of them seen just once. CDR3 length: 17 amino acids. Study results and limitations: At baseline, just a handful of AZD1222 recipients tested seropositive.

The source was peripheral blood, collected 28 days after the second AZD1222 dose. The TCR comes from an adult who received the AZD1222 COVID-19 vaccine. V is TRBV12-2 and J is TRBJ2-5; the D segment call TRBD2 is taken from the table without a DNA check. TRBV12-2 is flagged as a pseudogene. CDR3 in amino acids: CASSRNPGGGGGETQYF. The DNA of the CDR3 is TGTGCAAGTTCGCGAAACCCGGGGGGCGGAGGCGGGGAGACCCAGTACTTC.